A selection of T cell receptor beta chains follows, all from one sample in a study of T-cell reconstitution after alpha-beta-depleted transplantation in children. Each CDR3 protein gets one entry after TCRdb re-called the PCR reads with MiXCR. Here the sample spans hundreds of thousands of distinct CDR3 sequences, roughly a tenth being singletons. The sequencing here drew on PBMCs from the stem cell graft donor, taken from the stem cell graft. These receptor sequences come from a human donor who donated a stem cell graft to a child with acute myeloid leukemia. Both conserved end residues are part of each CDR3. Expanded clones get a size class; other rows say once, few or many, or leave the size out.

clone_size v_call cdr3_aa
few TRBV7-9 CASSLADRAYGYTF
- TRBV7-6 CASSRDRGPEQFF
- TRBV15 CATSRDGAGVGSGANVLTF
many TRBV28 CASSRQGASNNSPLHF
few TRBV12-3/TRBV12-4 CASSLTSGRALEQYF
few TRBV29-1 CSAHSDVPYTEAFF
- TRBV5-6 CASSAGGVTDTQYF
many TRBV6-5 CASSYALTGGVYEQYF
- TRBV6-2/TRBV6-3 CASRLGEPNQPQHF
- TRBV20-1 CSASRVGTEAFF
- TRBV5-1 CASGQQGSTEAFF
- TRBV20-1 CSANPTSGFTGELFF
- TRBV24-1 CATSDPDSMNTGELFF
many TRBV5-1 CASSLEWAYNEQFF
few TRBV5-5 CASSLRGPLREQYF
few TRBV29-1 CSVQASYGYTF
many TRBV29-1 CSVGLAGDTQYF
- TRBV7-2 CASSPQGVLVYEQYF
few TRBV6-2/TRBV6-3 CASSRPYGELFF
few TRBV3-1 CASSQVRGWSTDTQYF
many TRBV12-3/TRBV12-4 CASSLSEAGEQFF
many TRBV5-1 CASSLTNSGSRHEQFF
- TRBV18 CASSPPSFNEKLFF
many TRBV29-1 CSVDLAGLTDTQYF
few TRBV27 CASSFSGTGQTYEQYF
few TRBV10-3 CAISESLGQGRSGANVLTF
many TRBV3-1 CASSQVLVSTRETQYF
few TRBV12-3/TRBV12-4 CASRLGNSGNTIYF
many TRBV11-2 CASSLDSRDKTETQYF
many TRBV24-1 CATSDLGQGGPGGQFF
- TRBV28 CASGVGGKTGNTIYF
- TRBV6-2/TRBV6-3 CASTLGVDYEQYF
- TRBV20-1 CSAQDRNTEAFF
- TRBV6-1 CASGWNSFPTEAFF
few TRBV20-1 CSASRLAGVRETQYF
many TRBV5-1 CASSLATSGRGGETQYF
few TRBV5-6 CASSLVSGRRDTQYF
- TRBV20-1 CSAPTPADLTDTQYF
- TRBV18 CASSLPTGRDTEAFF
many TRBV20-1 CSARDREETQYF
many TRBV29-1 CSAFGTDSGNTIYF
many TRBV12-3/TRBV12-4 CASGPRETQYF
few TRBV20-1 CSSIAGQGAPSGANVLTF
few TRBV15 CATSRALVGGGYNSYNEQFF
once TRBV5-6 CAGSWSDTQYF
- TRBV2 CASRGELGPYEQYF
many TRBV5-1 CASSRQTGTSGHNEQFF
- TRBV20-1 CSARNVGGIPNEQFF
- TRBV29-1 CSVSTMNTEAFF
- TRBV29-1 CSVETGVNTGELFF
few TRBV3-1 CASSHRTGNTDTQYF